This T cell receptor beta chain was sequenced during a study of blood T cells in healthy people across ages. Broader study findings: A greater number of naive CD4+ cells and higher diversity distinguished long-lived donors from aged donors.

Each donor had 9 to 10 milliliters of peripheral blood drawn. Researchers report isolating at least 6.5 million PBMCs per sample. Details on this clonotype: Its cognate antigen is unknown.

The second PCR ran roughly 7 to 12 cycles with a sample-barcoded 5' primer and J-beta primers. Via MiXCR, TCRdb re-called the 5' RACE reads, giving one row per CDR3 protein. The data hold 1.5 million to 2 million distinct CDR3 sequences, with 35% to 50% observed a single time. This CDR3 comprises 15 residues. Germline lookup yields CDR1 SGDLS and CDR2 YYNGEE. Between the trimmed V and J ends, which lost 0 bases and 9 bases, there was a span of 16 bases. The gene calls are TRBV9 and TRBJ2-1; tentative D call: TRBD2 (6 bases). The receptor was isolated from a human donor in good health. The sample was blood. The CDR3 sequence is CASSVEGRSTAEQFF. The CDR3 nucleotides read TGTGCCAGCAGCGTAGAGGGGAGGTCTACTGCTGAGCAGTTCTTC.